A single sample is the source of the 6 T cell receptor beta chains below, sequenced in a study of shared clonotypes between healthy human individuals. Sequencing used immunoSEQ multiplex PCR; TCRdb keeps in-frame clones, though not all of them. Of 550,000 to 750,000 clones in the sample, 92% are singletons; the top ten hold about a quarter. In the naive CD8 group, cells lacked CD45RO and were positively selected for CCR7, so terminally differentiated effector memory CD45RA+ cells were left out. The sample consisted of naive CD8+ T cells sorted from blood. Receptors originate from a man aged 25 to 45 in good health.

About this clone itself: No DNA is shown, since the ends of the CDR3 on it are uncertain; the CDR3 is the one TCRdb lists. The rearrangement links TRBV28 to TRBJ2-4; no check of the table's D call, TRBD2, against the DNA was made. Germline V gene data show CDR1 as MDHEN and CDR2 as SYDVKM. The CDR3 length is 16 residues, termini included. The CDR3 loop is CASSSSAPGAKNIQYF.

The genes are TRBV6-1 and TRBJ2-7; 9 nucleotides line up with TRBD1. V gave up 3 bases and J gave up 6 bases; unmatched junction bases: 9. This CDR3 has 15 amino acids. The germline CDR1 and CDR2 sequences are MNHNS and SASEGT. Here the CDR3 reads CASSDRTGVVVEQYF. The DNA for the CDR3 is TGTGCCAGCAGTGACCGGACAGGGGTTGTGGTCGAGCAGTACTTC.

The chain combines TRBV7-9 with TRBJ2-2; 11 bases are shared with TRBD2. J was trimmed by 6 bases and V by 4 bases; bases with no gene match: 7. This CDR3 has 16 residues. Germline values: CDR1 SEHNR, CDR2 FQNEAQ (reference sequence). CDR3 nucleotides: TGTGCCAGCAGCTCAAGACTAGCGGGAATCTCCGGGGAGCTGTTTTTT. Translation gives CASSSRLAGISGELFF.

The chain combines TRBV9 with TRBJ1-2; D may be TRBD1 (5 bases). Trimming pared 1 base from V and 0 bases from J, leaving 13 bases between. This CDR3 region has 16 residues. CDR1 is SGDLS and CDR2 is YYNGEE in the germline V gene. The DNA of the CDR3 is TGTGCCAGCAGCGTACCAAGGGACCCAGCTAACTATGGCTACACCTTC. It yields the protein CASSVPRDPANYGYTF.

The chain couples TRBV28 to TRBJ1-2, with 7 nucleotides matching TRBD1. The CDR3 has 16 amino acids. The V and J ends lost 5 bases and 4 bases, in that order; junction bases with no gene match: 13. CDR1 is MDHEN, CDR2 SYDVKM, per germline. CDR3 sequence: CASSLDRDRAVYGYTF. The CDR3 nucleotides are TGTGCCAGCAGTCTCGACCGAGACAGGGCGGTCTATGGCTACACCTTC.

The chain uses TRBV2 and TRBJ2-1; 10 positions match TRBD1. The length of the CDR3 is 15 residues. Germline V CDR1 and CDR2: SNHLY, FYNNEI. The V gene end was trimmed by 8 bases and the J gene end by 8 bases; junction bases not matched to a gene: 12. The CDR3 loop reads CASSPGDRGNDEQFF. DNA of the CDR3: TGTGCCAGCTCCCCGGGGGACAGGGGTAATGATGAGCAGTTCTTC.